This TCR beta chain stems from a study of CD8 T cells in ankylosing spondylitis. TCRdb re-derived calls from the 5' RACE reads in MiXCR, one entry per CDR3 protein. Altogether approximately 150,000 distinct CDR3 sequences are present, 9.5% to 10% being singletons, with the ten largest covering around 16%. At least ten counts were recorded for this clonotype. Antigen specificity is unknown. Trimming took 1 base from V and 7 from J; bases not matched to a gene: 10. This CDR3 has 16 amino acids. Germline CDR1 is SGHAT and CDR2 is FQNNGV. Findings of the study overall: Matched synovial fluid from ankylosing spondylitis patients was reported to be enriched for disease-linked clones. It appeared that ankylosing spondylitis blood was characterized by a TCR beta motif of eight highly homologous variants. A CD8+ phenotype characterized the disease-linked clones, which were relatively rare in peripheral blood.

Sequences were obtained from blood, either unsorted or a sorted T cell fraction (not recorded which). The origin of this receptor is a female donor with ankylosing spondylitis or in good health (not recorded which). V and J are TRBV11-2 and TRBJ2-1, with 7 nucleotides matching TRBD2. The CDR3 protein is CASSLVIGGSLNEQFF. The CDR3 bases are TGTGCCAGCAGCTTAGTCATCGGGGGGAGCTTGAATGAGCAGTTCTTC.